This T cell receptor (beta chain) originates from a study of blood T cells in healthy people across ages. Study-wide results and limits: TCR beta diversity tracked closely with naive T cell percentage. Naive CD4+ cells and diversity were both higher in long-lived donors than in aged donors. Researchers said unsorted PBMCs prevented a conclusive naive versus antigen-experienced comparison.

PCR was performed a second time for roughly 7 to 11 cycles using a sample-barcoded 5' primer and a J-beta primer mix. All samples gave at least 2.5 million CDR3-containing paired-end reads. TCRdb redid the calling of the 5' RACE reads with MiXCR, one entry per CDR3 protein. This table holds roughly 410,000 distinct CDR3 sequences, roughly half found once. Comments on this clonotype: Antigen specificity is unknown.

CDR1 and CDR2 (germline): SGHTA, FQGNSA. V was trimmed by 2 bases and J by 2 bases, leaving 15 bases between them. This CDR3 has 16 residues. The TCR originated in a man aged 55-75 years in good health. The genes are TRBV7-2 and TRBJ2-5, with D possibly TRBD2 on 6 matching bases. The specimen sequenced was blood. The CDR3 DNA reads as TGTGCCAGCAGCTTACGCAGCGGGCGGATACAAGAGACCCAGTACTTC. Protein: CASSLRSGRIQETQYF.